This TCR beta chain was captured by sequencing in a study of CD8 T cells in ankylosing spondylitis. Broader study findings: The authors found the disease-linked clones to be CD8+ and relatively rare in peripheral blood. It appeared that ankylosing spondylitis blood was characterized by a TCR beta motif of about 8 highly homologous variants.

Researchers built TCR beta libraries using quantitative 5'-RACE with molecular barcodes. TCRdb independently ran MiXCR on the 5' RACE reads; one entry per CDR3 protein. This sample yields about 460,000 distinct CDR3 sequences, of which roughly 5.3% are seen a single time; approximately 4% belongs to the top ten. Only a few counts were recorded for this clonotype. Its target is unknown. V lost 1 base, J lost 0 bases, and 9 bases lay in between. Germline-derived CDR1 and CDR2 are MNHEY and SVGEGT. The CDR3 totals 15 residues. V is TRBV6-2 or TRBV6-3 and J is TRBJ1-1; D is perhaps TRBD1 (6 bases). The sequencing input was blood, either unsorted or a sorted T cell fraction (not recorded which). This sequence was found in a male donor with ankylosing spondylitis. The CDR3 DNA sequence: TGTGCCAGCAGTTACTATGGGGACATGAACACTGAAGCTTTCTTT. It encodes CASSYYGDMNTEAFF.